This TCR beta chain was documented in a study of shared clonotypes between healthy human individuals. Looking at the study overall: Each donor had three CD4 naive, three CD4 memory, two CD8 naive and one CD8 memory plate. Regarding the study as a whole: Generally, naive subsets came out with larger estimated richness than memory subsets.

Here immunoSEQ multiplex PCR was the method, and the copy in TCRdb shows in-frame clones only, minus some. The sample contains 640,000 or so clones, roughly 78% of which appear only once. On this clone itself: Its cognate antigen is unknown.

The ends were cut back, 5 bases at V and 8 bases at J, with 15 bases in the middle. The CDR3 covers 13 residues. Looked up from germline, CDR1 is SNHLY and CDR2 is FYNNEI. The material sequenced was memory CD4+ T cells sorted from blood. Subset described: CD45RA-negative fraction. The source of this sequence is a woman aged 30 to 39 in good health. The chain combines TRBV2 with TRBJ1-1; the D gene is possibly TRBD1 (6 bases). CDR3 sequence reads: CASSSSGQTEAFF. CDR3 coding DNA: TGTGCCAGCAGTTCGTCGGGACAAACGGAAGCTTTCTTT. Using reference TRBV2 and TRBJ1-1 for the parts outside the CDR3, the full variable domain is EPEVTQTPSHQVTQMGQEVILRCVPISNHLYFYWYRQILGQKVEFLVSFYNNEISEKSEIFDDQFSVERPDGSNFTLKIRSTKLEDSAMYFCASSSSGQTEAFFGQGTRLTVV.